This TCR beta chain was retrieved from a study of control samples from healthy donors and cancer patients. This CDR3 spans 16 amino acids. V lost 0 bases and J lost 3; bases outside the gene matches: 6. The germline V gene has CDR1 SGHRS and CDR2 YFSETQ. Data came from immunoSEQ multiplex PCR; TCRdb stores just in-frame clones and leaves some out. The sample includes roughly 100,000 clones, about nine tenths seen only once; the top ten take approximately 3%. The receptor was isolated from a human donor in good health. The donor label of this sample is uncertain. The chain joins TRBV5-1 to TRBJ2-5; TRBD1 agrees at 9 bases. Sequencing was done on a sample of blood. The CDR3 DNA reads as TGCGCCAGCAGCTTGGGGGCCCGGGACAGGGAAGAGACCCAGTACTTC. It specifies CASSLGARDREETQYF.